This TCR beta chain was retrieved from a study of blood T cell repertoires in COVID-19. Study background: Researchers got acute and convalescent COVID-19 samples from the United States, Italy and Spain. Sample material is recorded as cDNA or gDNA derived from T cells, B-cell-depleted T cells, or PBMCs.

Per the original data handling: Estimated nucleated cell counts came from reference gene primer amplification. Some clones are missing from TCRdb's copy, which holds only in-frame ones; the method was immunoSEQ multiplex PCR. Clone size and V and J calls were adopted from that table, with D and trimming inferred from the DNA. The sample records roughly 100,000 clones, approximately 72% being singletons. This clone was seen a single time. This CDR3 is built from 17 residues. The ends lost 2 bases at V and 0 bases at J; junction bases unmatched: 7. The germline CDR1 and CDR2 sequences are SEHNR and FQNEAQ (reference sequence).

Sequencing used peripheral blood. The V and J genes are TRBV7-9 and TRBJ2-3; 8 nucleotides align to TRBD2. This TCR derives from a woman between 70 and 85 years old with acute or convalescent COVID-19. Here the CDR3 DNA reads TGTGCCAGCAGCTTATCGGGGGGGCCCCTTAGCACAGATACGCAGTATTTT. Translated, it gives CASSLSGGPLSTDTQYF. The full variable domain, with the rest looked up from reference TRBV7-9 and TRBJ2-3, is DTGVSQNPRHKITKRGQNVTFRCDPISEHNRLYWYRQTLGQGPEFLTYFQNEAQLEKSRLLSDRFSAERPKGSFSTLEIQRTEQGDSAMYLCASSLSGGPLSTDTQYFGPGTRLTVL.